Listed here are 17 T cell receptor beta chains from one sample, sequenced in a study of long-term antiretroviral therapy in people with HIV. Researchers report immunoSEQ v3.0 was run at survey level. TCRdb keeps only in-frame clones here, not all; method: immunoSEQ multiplex PCR. The data show about 36,000 clones, with over 75% seen just once and about 6.5% held by the top ten. The material was unsorted PBMCs, obtained 0.6 years after starting antiretroviral therapy. The source of these receptors is a man between 18 and 29 years old with HIV.

The J gene is TRBJ1-4, the V gene TRBV5-4; possible D gene TRBD1, 5 bases. CDR1 is SGHNT and CDR2 is YYREEE in the germline V gene (reference sequence). CDR3 length equals 14 residues. V shed 3 bases and J shed 8 bases, with 14 bases lying between them. The chain's CDR3 is CASSWGGVREKLFF. The DNA of the CDR3 is TGTGCCAGCAGCTGGGGGGGGGTTCGGGAAAAACTGTTTTTT.

This chain uses TRBV7-9 with TRBJ2-1; 10 bases line up with TRBD1. This CDR3 contains 16 residues. Trimming took 5 bases from V and 4 from J; bases not matched to a gene: 8. Germline V lookup: CDR1 SEHNR, CDR2 FQNEAQ (reference sequence). The CDR3 loop is CASSTRDRGHYNEQFF. CDR3 DNA: TGTGCCAGCAGCACCCGGGACAGGGGCCATTACAATGAGCAGTTCTTC.

The chain links TRBV5-4 to TRBJ2-7, with TRBD2 matching 13 bases. The CDR3 has 14 amino acids. V was clipped by 3 bases and J by 6 bases; unmatched bases: 3. Germline loops: CDR1 SGHNT, CDR2 YYREEE (reference sequence). This chain's CDR3 is CASSSGLAGAEQYF. CDR3 DNA: TGTGCCAGCAGCTCCGGACTAGCGGGAGCCGAGCAGTACTTC.

This rearrangement joins TRBV7-9 to TRBJ2-1; D possibly corresponds to TRBD1 (5 bases). The CDR3 loop spans 14 amino acids. Germline V gene sequence: CDR1 SEHNR, CDR2 FQNEAQ (reference sequence). Trimming cost V 0 bases and J 9 bases, with 12 bases left between them. The CDR3 nucleotides are TGTGCCAGCAGCTTAGCCACAGGAAGTTTTGAGCAGTTCTTC. This encodes CASSLATGSFEQFF.

This clone was seen a handful of times. V is TRBV11-2 and J is TRBJ2-1; 8 bases agree with TRBD2. CDR1 is SGHAT and CDR2 is FQNNGV in the germline V gene. The CDR3 is made up of 15 amino acids. V shed 1 base and J 5 bases; nucleotides not matched to a gene: 4. The CDR3 nucleotides read TGTGCCAGCAGCTTAGGGGTTAGCGGGAACAATGAGCAGTTCTTC. Its translation is CASSLGVSGNNEQFF.

The V call is TRBV5-4, the J call TRBJ2-2; D unresolved. V lost 4 bases and J lost 4, with 2 bases in between. The CDR3 is made up of 11 amino acids. Per the germline V gene, CDR1 is SGHNT and CDR2 is YYREEE (reference sequence). CDR3 residues: CASSRTGELFF. CDR3 nucleotides: TGTGCCAGCAGCCGCACCGGGGAGCTGTTTTTT.

V and J are TRBV28 and TRBJ1-2; no reliable D call. V was shortened by 2 bases and J by 4 bases, with 20 bases between the two germline ends. Germline CDR1 reads MDHEN; CDR2 reads SYDVKM. The length of the CDR3 is 17 residues. The CDR3 nucleotides are TGTGCCAGCAGTTTAGCCGTCTACAGTGGATGGGGCTATGGCTACACCTTC. Translated, it gives CASSLAVYSGWGYGYTF.

The chain links TRBV27 to TRBJ2-2, with D possibly being TRBD2 (6 bases). The CDR3 length is 14 residues. CDR1 is MNHEY, CDR2 SMNVEV, per germline (reference sequence). V was clipped by 4 bases and J by 8 bases, with 14 bases between them. The CDR3 here is CASSSWDSIGELFF. The CDR3 coding sequence is TGTGCCAGCAGTTCCTGGGACTCTATAGGGGAGCTGTTTTTT.

This clone appeared a few times. This chain links TRBV11-2 with TRBJ2-7; unclear D gene. Germline V gene lookup returns CDR1 SGHAT and CDR2 FQNNGV. This CDR3 comprises 14 residues. The ends were cut back, 0 bases at V and 5 bases at J, with 11 bases in the middle. In nucleotides, the CDR3 is TGTGCCAGCAGCTTAGACAGCTCTCGCGACGAGCAGTACTTC. Its protein is CASSLDSSRDEQYF.

The chain combines TRBV7-9 with TRBJ2-2; D ambiguous. Germline CDR1 SEHNR, CDR2 FQNEAQ (reference sequence). CDR3 size: 14 residues. Trimming took off 8 bases at V and 8 bases at J, with 18 bases between the two ends. The CDR3 coding sequence is TGTGCCAGCGGGCGTTTCTTAGGATCAGGGGAGCTGTTTTTT. This sequence encodes CASGRFLGSGELFF.

The V gene is TRBV27, the J gene TRBJ2-2; D gene unclear. The V end was cut by 6 bases, the J end by 3 bases, with 8 bases between. Germline assignment: CDR1 MNHEY and CDR2 SMNVEV (reference sequence). The CDR3 has 13 residues. In nucleotides, the CDR3 is TGTGCCAGCAGGACATGGGACACCGGGGAGCTGTTTTTT. It specifies CASRTWDTGELFF.

The chain recombines TRBV2 with TRBJ2-5, with D perhaps TRBD2 (5 bases). This CDR3 comprises 14 residues. CDR1 SNHLY and CDR2 FYNNEI come from the germline V gene. Trimming took off 0 bases at V and 4 bases at J, with 9 bases between the two ends. The CDR3 nucleotides are TGTGCCAGCAGTGAAGCCTTGGCGGGAGAGACCCAGTACTTC. It encodes CASSEALAGETQYF.

This chain uses TRBV7-9 with TRBJ1-2, with no clear D. Germline assignment: CDR1 SEHNR and CDR2 FQNEAQ (reference sequence). V lost 5 bases and J lost 3, with 19 bases in between. The CDR3 consists of 16 residues. The CDR3 here is CASSPLRWGSDYGYTF. CDR3 bases: TGTGCCAGCAGCCCCCTTCGTTGGGGAAGCGACTATGGCTACACCTTC.

This chain's CDR3 is CASSQEFRTYQFF. DNA for the CDR3: TGCGCCAGCAGCCAAGAGTTCCGGACTTATCAGTTCTTC. The chain carries TRBV4-3 and TRBJ2-1; D is perhaps TRBD2 (5 bases). Germline V gene lookup returns CDR1 LGHNA and CDR2 YSLEER. V lost 0 bases to trimming and J lost 13 bases, with 13 bases between them. The CDR3 contains 13 residues.

This chain joins TRBV30 and TRBJ1-1; D gene ambiguous. Trimming removed 4 bases at V and 0 bases at J, with 12 bases between. Germline CDR1 and CDR2: GTSNPN and SVGIG (reference sequence). The CDR3 has 14 residues. CDR3 coding DNA: TGTGCCTGGACGGGCCTAGACATGAACACTGAAGCTTTCTTT. This gives the protein CAWTGLDMNTEAFF.

This chain uses TRBV5-1 with TRBJ2-3, with a weak D call TRBD2 (6 bases). In germline, CDR1 is SGHRS, CDR2 YFSETQ. V was pared by 4 bases and J by 1 base, with 13 bases between. The CDR3 length is 15 residues. The CDR3: CASSGGYRGTDTQYF. CDR3 nucleotide sequence: TGCGCCAGCAGCGGGGGGTACAGAGGCACAGATACGCAGTATTTT.

CDR3 loop: CASSLARRWETQYF. The CDR3, as DNA: TGTGCCAGCAGCTTAGCGAGACGGTGGGAGACCCAGTACTTC. The chain carries TRBV7-2 and TRBJ2-5; D call uncertain. Germline values: CDR1 SGHTA, CDR2 FQGNSA. Trimming shortened V by 0 bases and J by 5 bases, and 10 bases separated the two germline ends. The CDR3 sequence is 14 residues long.